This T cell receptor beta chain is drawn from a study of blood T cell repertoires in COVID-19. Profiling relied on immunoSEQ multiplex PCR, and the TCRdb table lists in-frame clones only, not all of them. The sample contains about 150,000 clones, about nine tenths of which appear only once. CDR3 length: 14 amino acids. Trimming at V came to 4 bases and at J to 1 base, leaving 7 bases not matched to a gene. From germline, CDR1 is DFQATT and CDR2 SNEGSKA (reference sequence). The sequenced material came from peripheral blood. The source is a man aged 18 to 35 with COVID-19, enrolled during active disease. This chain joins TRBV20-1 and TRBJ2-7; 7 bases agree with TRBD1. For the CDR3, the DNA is TGCAGTGCTACTGACAGGGAAGTATCCTACGAGCAGTACTTC. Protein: CSATDREVSYEQYF.